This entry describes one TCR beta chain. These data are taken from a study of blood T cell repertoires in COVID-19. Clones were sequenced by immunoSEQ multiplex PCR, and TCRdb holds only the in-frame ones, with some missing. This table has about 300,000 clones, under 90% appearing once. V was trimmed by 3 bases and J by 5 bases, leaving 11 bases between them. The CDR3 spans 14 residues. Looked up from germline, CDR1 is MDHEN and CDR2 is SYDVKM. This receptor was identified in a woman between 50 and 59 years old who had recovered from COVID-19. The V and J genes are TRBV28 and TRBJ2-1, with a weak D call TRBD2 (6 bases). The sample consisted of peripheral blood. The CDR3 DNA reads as TGTGCCAGCAGTTTGCCCAGCGGGCACAATGAGCAGTTCTTC. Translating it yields CASSLPSGHNEQFF.